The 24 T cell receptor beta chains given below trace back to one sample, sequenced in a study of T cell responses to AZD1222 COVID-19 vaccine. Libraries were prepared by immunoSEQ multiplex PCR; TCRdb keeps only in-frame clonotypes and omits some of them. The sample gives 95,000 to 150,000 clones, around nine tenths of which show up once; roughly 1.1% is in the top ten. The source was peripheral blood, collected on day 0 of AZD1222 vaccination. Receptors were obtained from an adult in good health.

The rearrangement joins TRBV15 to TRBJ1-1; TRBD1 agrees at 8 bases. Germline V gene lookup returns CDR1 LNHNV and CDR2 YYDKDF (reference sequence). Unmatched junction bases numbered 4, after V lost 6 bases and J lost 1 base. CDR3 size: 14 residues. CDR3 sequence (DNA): TGTGCCACCAGTAAGGACAGGGCGAACACTGAAGCTTTCTTT. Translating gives CATSKDRANTEAFF.

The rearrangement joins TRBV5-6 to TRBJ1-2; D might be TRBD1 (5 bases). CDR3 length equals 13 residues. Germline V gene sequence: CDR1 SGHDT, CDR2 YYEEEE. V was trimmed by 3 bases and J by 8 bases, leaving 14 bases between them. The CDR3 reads CASSYRGSGGYTF. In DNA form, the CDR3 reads TGTGCCAGCAGCTACCGGGGGTCGGGAGGCTACACCTTC.

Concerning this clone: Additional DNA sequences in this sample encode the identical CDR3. CDR3 nucleotides: TGTGCCAGCAGCTTAGGTACAGGGAGGGACTATGGCTACACCTTC. Its protein is CASSLGTGRDYGYTF. This rearrangement joins TRBV7-9 to TRBJ1-2; D is perhaps TRBD1 (6 bases). Germline lookup yields CDR1 SEHNR and CDR2 FQNEAQ (reference sequence). The V end lost 1 base, the J end lost 3 bases, and 12 bases lay between the germline ends. This CDR3 is 15 amino acids long. The full variable domain, with the rest looked up from reference TRBV7-9 and TRBJ1-2, is DTGVSQNPRHKITKRGQNVTFRCDPISEHNRLYWYRQTLGQGPEFLTYFQNEAQLEKSRLLSDRFSAERPKGSFSTLEIQRTEQGDSAMYLCASSLGTGRDYGYTFGSGTRLTVV.

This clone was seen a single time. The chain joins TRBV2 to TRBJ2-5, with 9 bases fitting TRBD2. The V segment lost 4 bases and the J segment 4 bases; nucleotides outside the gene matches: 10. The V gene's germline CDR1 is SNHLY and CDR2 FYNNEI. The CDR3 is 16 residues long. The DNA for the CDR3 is TGTGCCAGCAGTGGATCGGAGACTAGCGGTGGAGAGACCCAGTACTTC. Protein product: CASSGSETSGGETQYF.

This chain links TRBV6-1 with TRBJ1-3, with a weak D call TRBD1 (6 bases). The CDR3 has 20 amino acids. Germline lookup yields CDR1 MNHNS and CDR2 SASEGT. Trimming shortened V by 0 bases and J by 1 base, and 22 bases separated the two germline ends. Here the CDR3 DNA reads TGTGCCAGCAGTGAAGCGCTTAGGGGATGGGGGGCTCGGTCTGGAAACACCATATATTTT. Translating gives CASSEALRGWGARSGNTIYF.

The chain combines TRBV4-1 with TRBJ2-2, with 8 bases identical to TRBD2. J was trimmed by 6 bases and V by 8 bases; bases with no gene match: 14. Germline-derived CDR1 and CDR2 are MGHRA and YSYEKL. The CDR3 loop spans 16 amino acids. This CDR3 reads CASRNLRGGQAGELFF. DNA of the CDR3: TGCGCCAGCCGGAATCTTCGGGGGGGCCAGGCCGGGGAGCTGTTTTTT.

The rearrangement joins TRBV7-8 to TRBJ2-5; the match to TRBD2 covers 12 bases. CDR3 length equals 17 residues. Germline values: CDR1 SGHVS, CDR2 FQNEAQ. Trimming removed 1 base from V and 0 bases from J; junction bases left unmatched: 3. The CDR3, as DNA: TGTGCCAGCAGCTTAGGACTAGCGGGGGCCTACCAAGAGACCCAGTACTTC. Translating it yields CASSLGLAGAYQETQYF.

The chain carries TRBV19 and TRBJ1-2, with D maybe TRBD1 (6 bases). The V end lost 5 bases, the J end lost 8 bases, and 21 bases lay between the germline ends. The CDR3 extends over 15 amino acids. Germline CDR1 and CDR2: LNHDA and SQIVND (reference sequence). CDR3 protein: CASSPGLTGGLGYTF. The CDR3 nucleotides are TGTGCCAGTAGTCCGGGACTCACGGGGGGGCTCGGCTACACCTTC.

As DNA, the CDR3 is TGTGCCAGCAGCCTTACAGCAACTAGCGGGGTAGAGACCCAGTACTTC. This gives the protein CASSLTATSGVETQYF. The rearrangement links TRBV9 to TRBJ2-5; 10 nucleotides agree with TRBD2. Germline V gives CDR1 SGDLS, CDR2 YYNGEE. V shed 4 bases and J 4 bases; nucleotides not matched to a gene: 10. The CDR3 is made up of 16 amino acids.

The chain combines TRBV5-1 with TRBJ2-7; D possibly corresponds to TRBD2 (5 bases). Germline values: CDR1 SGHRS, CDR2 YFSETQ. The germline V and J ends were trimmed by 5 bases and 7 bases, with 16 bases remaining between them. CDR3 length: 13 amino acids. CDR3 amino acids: CASRKDWTVEQYF. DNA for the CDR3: TGCGCCAGCAGGAAGGACTGGACGGTAGAGCAGTACTTC.

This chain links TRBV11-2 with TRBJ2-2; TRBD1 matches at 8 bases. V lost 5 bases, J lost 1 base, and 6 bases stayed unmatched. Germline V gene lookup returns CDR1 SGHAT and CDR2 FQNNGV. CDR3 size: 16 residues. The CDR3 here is CASSRWDRMNTGELFF. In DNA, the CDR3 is TGTGCCAGCAGCCGATGGGACAGGATGAACACCGGGGAGCTGTTTTTT.

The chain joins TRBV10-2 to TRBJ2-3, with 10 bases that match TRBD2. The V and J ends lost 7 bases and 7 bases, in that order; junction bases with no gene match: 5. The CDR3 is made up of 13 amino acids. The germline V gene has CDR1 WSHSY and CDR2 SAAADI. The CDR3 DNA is TGCGCCAGCACAGCGGGGGGGGGTCATACGCAGTATTTT. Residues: CASTAGGGHTQYF.

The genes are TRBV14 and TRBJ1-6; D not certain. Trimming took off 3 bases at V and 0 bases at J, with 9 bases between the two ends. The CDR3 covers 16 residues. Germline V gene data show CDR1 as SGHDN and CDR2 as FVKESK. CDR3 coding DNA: TGTGCCAGCAGCCAGTACCGGAGCTCCTATAATTCACCCCTCCACTTT. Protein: CASSQYRSSYNSPLHF. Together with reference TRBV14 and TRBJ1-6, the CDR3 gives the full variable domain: EAGVTQFPSHSVIEKGQTVTLRCDPISGHDNLYWYRRVMGKEIKFLLHFVKESKQDESGMPNNRFLAERTGGTYSTLKVQPAELEDSGVYFCASSQYRSSYNSPLHFGNGTRLTVT.

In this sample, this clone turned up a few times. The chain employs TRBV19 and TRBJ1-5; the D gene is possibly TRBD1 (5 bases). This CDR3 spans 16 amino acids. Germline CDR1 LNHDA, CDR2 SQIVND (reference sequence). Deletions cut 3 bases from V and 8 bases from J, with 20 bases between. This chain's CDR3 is CASSIQYRGRNKPQHF. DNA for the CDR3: TGTGCCAGTAGTATTCAATATCGGGGGAGAAATAAGCCCCAGCATTTT. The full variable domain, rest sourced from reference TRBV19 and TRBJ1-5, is DGGITQSPKYLFRKEGQNVTLSCEQNLNHDAMYWYRQDPGQGLRLIYYSQIVNDFQKGDIAEGYSVSREKKESFPLTVTSAQKNPTAFYLCASSIQYRGRNKPQHFGDGTRLSIL.

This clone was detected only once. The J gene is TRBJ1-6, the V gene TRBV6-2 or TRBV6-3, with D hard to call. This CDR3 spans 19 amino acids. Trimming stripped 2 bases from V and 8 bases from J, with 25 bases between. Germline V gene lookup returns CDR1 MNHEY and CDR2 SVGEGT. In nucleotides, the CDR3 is TGTGCCAGCAGTTACCTACGCGGGCGGGAGTTGACGGTCGATTCACCCCTCCACTTT. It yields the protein CASSYLRGRELTVDSPLHF.

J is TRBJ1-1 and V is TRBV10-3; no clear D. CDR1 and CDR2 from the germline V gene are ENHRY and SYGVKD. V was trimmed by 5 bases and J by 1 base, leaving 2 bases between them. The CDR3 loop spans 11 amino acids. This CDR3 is CAISQNTEAFF. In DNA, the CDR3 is TGTGCCATCAGTCAGAACACTGAAGCTTTCTTT.

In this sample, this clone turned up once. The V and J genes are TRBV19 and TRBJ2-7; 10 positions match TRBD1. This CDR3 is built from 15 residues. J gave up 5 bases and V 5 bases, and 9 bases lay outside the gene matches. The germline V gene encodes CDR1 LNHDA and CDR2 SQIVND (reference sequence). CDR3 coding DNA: TGTGCCAGTAGTGAACCGGGACAGGGGAGGAACGAGCAGTACTTC. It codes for CASSEPGQGRNEQYF.

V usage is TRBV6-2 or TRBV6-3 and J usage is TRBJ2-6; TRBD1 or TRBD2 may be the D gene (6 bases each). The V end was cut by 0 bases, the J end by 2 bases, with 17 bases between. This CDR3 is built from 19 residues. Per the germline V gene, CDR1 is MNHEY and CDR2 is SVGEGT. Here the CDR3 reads CASSYSGGRVLTGANVLTF. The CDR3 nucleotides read TGTGCCAGCAGTTACTCCGGGGGCAGGGTTCTCACTGGGGCCAACGTCCTGACTTTC.

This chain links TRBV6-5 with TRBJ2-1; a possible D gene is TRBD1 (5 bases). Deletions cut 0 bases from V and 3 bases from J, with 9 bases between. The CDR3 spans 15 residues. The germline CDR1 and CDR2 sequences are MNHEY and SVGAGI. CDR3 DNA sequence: TGTGCCAGCAGTTACTCTCTAGGGGACTACAATGAGCAGTTCTTC. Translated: CASSYSLGDYNEQFF.

The CDR3: CSVEDGGNTGELFF. In DNA, the CDR3 is TGCAGCGTTGAAGATGGCGGGAACACCGGGGAGCTGTTTTTT. The V call is TRBV29-1, the J call TRBJ2-2, with D hard to call. The V end was cut by 0 bases, the J end by 1 base, with 6 bases between. CDR3 size: 14 residues. Germline V gives CDR1 SQVTM, CDR2 ANQGSEA.

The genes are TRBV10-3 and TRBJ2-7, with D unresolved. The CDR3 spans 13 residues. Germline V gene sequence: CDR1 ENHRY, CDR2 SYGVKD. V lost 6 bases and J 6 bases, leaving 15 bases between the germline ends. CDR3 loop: CAIRGYDLGEQYF. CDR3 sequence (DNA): TGTGCCATCAGGGGGTATGATCTGGGCGAGCAGTACTTC.

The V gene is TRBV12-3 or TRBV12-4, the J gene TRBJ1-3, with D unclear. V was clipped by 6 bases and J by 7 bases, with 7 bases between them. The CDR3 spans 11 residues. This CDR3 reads CASRLENTIYF. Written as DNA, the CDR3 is TGTGCCAGCAGGCTGGAGAACACCATATATTTT.

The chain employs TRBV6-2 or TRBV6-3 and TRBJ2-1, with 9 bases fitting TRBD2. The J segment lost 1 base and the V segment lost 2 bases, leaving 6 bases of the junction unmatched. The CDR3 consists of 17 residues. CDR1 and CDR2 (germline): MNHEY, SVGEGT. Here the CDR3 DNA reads TGTGCCAGCAGTTACATAGGGAGCGGGGGGTCCTACAATGAGCAGTTCTTC. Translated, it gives CASSYIGSGGSYNEQFF.

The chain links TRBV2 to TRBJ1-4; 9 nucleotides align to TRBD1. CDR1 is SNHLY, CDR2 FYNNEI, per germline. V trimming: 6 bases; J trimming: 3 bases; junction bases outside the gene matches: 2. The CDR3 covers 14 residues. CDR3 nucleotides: TGTGCCAGCAGACGGACAGGGGCTAATGAAAAACTGTTTTTT. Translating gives CASRRTGANEKLFF.